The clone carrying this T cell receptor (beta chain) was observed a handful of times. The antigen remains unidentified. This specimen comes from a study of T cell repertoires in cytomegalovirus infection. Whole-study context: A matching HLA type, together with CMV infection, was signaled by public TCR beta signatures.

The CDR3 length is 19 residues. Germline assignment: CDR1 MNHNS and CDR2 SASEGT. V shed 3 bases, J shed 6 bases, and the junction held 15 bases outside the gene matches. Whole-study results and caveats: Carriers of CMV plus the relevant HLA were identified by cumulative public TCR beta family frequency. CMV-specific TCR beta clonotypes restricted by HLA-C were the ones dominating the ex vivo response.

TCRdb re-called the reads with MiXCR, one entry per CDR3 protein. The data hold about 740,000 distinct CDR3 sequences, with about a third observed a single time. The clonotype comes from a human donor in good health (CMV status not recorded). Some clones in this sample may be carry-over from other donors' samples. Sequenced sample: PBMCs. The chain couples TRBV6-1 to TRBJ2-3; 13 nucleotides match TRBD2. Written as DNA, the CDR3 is TGTGCCAGCAGTGAGAGGCCCAGGACTAGCGGGAGTAGAGCGGATACGCAGTATTTT. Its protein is CASSERPRTSGSRADTQYF.